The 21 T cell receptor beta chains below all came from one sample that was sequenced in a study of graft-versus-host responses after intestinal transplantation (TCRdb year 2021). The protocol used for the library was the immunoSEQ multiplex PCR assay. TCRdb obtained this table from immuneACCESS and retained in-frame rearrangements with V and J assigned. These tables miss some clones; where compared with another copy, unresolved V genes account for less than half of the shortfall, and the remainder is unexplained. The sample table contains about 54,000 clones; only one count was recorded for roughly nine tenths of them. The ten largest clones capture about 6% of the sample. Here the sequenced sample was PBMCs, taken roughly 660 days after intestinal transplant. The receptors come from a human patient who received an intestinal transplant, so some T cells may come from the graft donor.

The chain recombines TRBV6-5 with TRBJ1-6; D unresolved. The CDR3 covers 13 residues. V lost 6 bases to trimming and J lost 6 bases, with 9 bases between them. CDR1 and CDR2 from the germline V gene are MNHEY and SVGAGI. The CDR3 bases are TGTGCCAGCAGGGATACCCTTAATTCACCCCTCCACTTT. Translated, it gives CASRDTLNSPLHF.

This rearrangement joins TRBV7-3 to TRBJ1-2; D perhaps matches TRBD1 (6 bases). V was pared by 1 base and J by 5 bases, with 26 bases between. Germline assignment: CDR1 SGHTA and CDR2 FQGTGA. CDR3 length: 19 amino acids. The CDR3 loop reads CASSLKGGQPPRGGYGYTF. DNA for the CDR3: TGTGCCAGCAGCTTAAAGGGAGGACAGCCACCTAGAGGAGGTTATGGCTACACCTTC.

The CDR3 DNA follows: TGCGCCAGCAGTGAGAAGGCCAAGGGACTAGCGGGGTTCAATGAGCAGTTCTTC. Protein: CASSEKAKGLAGFNEQFF. V and J are TRBV10-1 and TRBJ2-1, with 13 bases lining up with TRBD2. The junction had 10 bases not matched to a gene; V was cut back by 2 bases and J by 6 bases. Germline V gives CDR1 WNHNN, CDR2 SYGVQD (reference sequence). The CDR3 contains 18 residues.

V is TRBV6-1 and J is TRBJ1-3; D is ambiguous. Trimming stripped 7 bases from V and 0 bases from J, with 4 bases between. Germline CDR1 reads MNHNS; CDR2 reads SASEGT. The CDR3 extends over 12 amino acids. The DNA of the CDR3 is TGTGCCAGCAATCTCTCTGGAAACACCATATATTTT. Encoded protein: CASNLSGNTIYF.

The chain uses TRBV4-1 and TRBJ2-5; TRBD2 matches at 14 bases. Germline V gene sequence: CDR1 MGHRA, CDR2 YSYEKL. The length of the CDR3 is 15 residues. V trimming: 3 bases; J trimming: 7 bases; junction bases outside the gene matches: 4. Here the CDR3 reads CASSHLGLAGGTQYF. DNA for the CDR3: TGCGCCAGCAGCCATTTAGGACTAGCGGGGGGGACCCAGTACTTC.

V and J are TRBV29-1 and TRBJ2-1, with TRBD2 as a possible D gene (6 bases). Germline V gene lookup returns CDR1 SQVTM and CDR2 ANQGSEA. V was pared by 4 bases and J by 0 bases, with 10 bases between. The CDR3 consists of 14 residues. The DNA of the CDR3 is TGCAGCGTTGCTGCGGGGAGCTCCTACAATGAGCAGTTCTTC. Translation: CSVAAGSSYNEQFF.

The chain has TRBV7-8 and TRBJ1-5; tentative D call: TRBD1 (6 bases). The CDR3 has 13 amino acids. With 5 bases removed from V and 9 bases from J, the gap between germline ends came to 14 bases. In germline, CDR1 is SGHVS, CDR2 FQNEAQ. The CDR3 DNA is TGTGCCAGCAGCGTCGGGGGGCGGAGGCCCCAGCATTTT. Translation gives CASSVGGRRPQHF.

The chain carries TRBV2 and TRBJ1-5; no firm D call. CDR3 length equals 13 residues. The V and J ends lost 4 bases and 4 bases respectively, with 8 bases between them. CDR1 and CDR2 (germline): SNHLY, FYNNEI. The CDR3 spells CASSVAGNQPQHF. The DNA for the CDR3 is TGTGCCAGCAGTGTAGCCGGGAATCAGCCCCAGCATTTT. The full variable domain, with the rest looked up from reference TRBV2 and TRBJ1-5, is EPEVTQTPSHQVTQMGQEVILRCVPISNHLYFYWYRQILGQKVEFLVSFYNNEISEKSEIFDDQFSVERPDGSNFTLKIRSTKLEDSAMYFCASSVAGNQPQHFGDGTRLSIL.

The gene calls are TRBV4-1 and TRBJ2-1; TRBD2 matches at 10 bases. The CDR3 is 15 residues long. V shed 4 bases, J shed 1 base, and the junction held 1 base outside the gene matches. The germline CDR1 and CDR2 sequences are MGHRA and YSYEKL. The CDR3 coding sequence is TGCGCCAGCAGCCGTAGCGGGGGGTCCTACAATGAGCAGTTCTTC. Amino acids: CASSRSGGSYNEQFF.

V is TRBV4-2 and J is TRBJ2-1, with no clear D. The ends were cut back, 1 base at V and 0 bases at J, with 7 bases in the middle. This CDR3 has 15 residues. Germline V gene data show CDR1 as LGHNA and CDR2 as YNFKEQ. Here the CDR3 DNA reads TGTGCCAGCAGCCAAGGGGATGCCTCCTACAATGAGCAGTTCTTC. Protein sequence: CASSQGDASYNEQFF.

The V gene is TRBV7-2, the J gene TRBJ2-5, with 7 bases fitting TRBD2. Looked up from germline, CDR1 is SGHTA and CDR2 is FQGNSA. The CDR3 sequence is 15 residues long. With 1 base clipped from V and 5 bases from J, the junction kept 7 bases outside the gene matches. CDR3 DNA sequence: TGTGCCAGCAGCTTAGGACTAGCCGCCGTGGAGACCCAGTACTTC. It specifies CASSLGLAAVETQYF.

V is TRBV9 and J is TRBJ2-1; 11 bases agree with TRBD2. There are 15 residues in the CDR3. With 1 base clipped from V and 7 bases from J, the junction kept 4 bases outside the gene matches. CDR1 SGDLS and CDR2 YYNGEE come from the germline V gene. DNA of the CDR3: TGTGCCAGCAGCGTACTAGCGGGGGGCGGGAATGAGCAGTTCTTC. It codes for CASSVLAGGGNEQFF.

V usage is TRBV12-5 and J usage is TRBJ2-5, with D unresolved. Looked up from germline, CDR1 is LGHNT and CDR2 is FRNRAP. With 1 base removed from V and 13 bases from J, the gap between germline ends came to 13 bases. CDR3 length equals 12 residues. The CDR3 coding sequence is TGTGCTAGTGGTTTGGACATAGGTAACAGGTACTTC. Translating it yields CASGLDIGNRYF.

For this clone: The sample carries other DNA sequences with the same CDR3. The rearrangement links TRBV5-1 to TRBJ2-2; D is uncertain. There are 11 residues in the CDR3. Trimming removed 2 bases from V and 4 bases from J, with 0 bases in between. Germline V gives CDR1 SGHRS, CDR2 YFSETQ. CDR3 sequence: CASSFTGELFF. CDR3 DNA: TGCGCCAGCAGCTTCACCGGGGAGCTGTTTTTT.

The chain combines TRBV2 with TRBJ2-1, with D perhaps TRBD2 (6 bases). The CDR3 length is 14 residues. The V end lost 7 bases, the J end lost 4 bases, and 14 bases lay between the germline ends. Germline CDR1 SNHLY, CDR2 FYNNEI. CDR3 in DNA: TGTGCCAGCAACAAGTTGGGACTTTACAATGAGCAGTTCTTC. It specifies CASNKLGLYNEQFF. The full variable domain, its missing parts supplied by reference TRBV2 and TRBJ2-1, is EPEVTQTPSHQVTQMGQEVILRCVPISNHLYFYWYRQILGQKVEFLVSFYNNEISEKSEIFDDQFSVERPDGSNFTLKIRSTKLEDSAMYFCASNKLGLYNEQFFGPGTRLTVL.

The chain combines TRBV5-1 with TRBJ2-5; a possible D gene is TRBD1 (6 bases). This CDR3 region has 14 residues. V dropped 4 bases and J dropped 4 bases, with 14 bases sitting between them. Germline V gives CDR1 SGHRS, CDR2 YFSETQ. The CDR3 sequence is CASSLTGGRETQYF. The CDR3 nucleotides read TGCGCCAGCAGCCTGACAGGAGGACGAGAGACCCAGTACTTC.

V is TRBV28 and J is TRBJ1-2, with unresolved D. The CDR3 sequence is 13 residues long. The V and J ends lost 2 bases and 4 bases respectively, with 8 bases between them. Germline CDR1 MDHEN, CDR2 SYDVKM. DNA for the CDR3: TGTGCCAGCAGTTTAGGGCAGGCCTATGGCTACACCTTC. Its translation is CASSLGQAYGYTF.

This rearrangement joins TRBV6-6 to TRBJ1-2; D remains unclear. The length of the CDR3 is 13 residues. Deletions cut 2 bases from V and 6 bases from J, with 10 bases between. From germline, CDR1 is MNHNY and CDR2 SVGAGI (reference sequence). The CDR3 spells CASSYVQDNGYTF. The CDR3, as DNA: TGTGCCAGCAGTTACGTCCAGGATAATGGCTACACCTTC.

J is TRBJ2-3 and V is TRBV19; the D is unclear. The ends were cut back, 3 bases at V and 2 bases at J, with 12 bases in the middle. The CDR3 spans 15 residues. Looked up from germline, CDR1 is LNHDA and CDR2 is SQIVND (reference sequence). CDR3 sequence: CASSIGRLLTDTQYF. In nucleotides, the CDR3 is TGTGCCAGTAGTATTGGGCGGCTACTCACAGATACGCAGTATTTT. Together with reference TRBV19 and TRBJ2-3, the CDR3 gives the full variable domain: DGGITQSPKYLFRKEGQNVTLSCEQNLNHDAMYWYRQDPGQGLRLIYYSQIVNDFQKGDIAEGYSVSREKKESFPLTVTSAQKNPTAFYLCASSIGRLLTDTQYFGPGTRLTVL.

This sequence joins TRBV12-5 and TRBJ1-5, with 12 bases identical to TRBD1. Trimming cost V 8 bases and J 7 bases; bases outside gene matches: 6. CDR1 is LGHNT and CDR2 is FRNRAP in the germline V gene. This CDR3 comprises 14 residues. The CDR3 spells CASSGTGGPQPQHF. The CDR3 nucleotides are TGTGCTAGTTCCGGGACAGGGGGCCCCCAGCCCCAGCATTTT.

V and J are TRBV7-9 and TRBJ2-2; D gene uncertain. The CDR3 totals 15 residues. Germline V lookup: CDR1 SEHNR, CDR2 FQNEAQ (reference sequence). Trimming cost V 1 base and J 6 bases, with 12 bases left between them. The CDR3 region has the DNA TGTGCCAGCAGCTTAGAAACCCCCTCGGCCGGGGAGCTGTTTTTT. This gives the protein CASSLETPSAGELFF.